This TCR beta chain is from a study of blood T cell repertoires in COVID-19. Study-level background: Specimens from acute and convalescent COVID-19 originated in the United States, Italy and Spain.

Generated by immunoSEQ multiplex PCR, the TCRdb table keeps only in-frame clones and is missing some. This table has tens of thousands of clones, approximately 90% appearing once. Germline CDR1 is GTSNPN and CDR2 is SVGIG (reference sequence). Between the trimmed V and J ends, which lost 1 base and 5 bases, there was a span of 14 bases. The CDR3 length is 14 residues. The sequence was collected from a human donor with active COVID-19. The donor label of this sample is uncertain. The rearrangement joins TRBV30 to TRBJ1-2, with a tentative D call TRBD1 (5 bases). Sequencing was carried out using peripheral blood. The CDR3 DNA reads TGTGCCTGGAGTGGGATGGCAGGGCGGTATGGCTACACCTTC. Protein: CAWSGMAGRYGYTF.